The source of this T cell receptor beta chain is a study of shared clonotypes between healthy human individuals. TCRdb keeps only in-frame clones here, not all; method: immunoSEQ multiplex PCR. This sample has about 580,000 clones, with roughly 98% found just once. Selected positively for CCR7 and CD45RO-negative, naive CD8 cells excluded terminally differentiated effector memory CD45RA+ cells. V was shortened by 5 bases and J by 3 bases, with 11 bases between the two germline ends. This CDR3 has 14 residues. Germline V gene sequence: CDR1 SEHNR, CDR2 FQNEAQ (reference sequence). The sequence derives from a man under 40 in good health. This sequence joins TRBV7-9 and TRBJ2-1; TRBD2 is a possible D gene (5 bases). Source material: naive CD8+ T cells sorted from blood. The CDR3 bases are TGTGCCAGCAGCAGGGTAGAGGGCTACAATGAGCAGTTCTTC. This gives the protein CASSRVEGYNEQFF.